This passage covers 17 T cell receptor beta chains from one sample sequenced in a study of blood T cell repertoires in COVID-19. Produced via immunoSEQ multiplex PCR; TCRdb's table is partial and in-frame only. The repertoire includes about 220,000 clones, roughly 84% of them detected once, and around 3% sits in the top ten. The source material was peripheral blood. These receptors all come from a man aged 45 to 65 who had recovered from COVID-19.

The chain employs TRBV18 and TRBJ2-5; D not certain. This CDR3 region has 13 residues. CDR1 and CDR2 (germline): KGHSH, LQKENI. With 0 bases removed from V and 5 bases from J, the gap between germline ends came to 7 bases. The CDR3 region has the DNA TGTGCCAGCTCACCACCGAGTTCTGAGACCCAGTACTTC. This translates into CASSPPSSETQYF.

The chain links TRBV10-1 to TRBJ1-1; the D is unclear. CDR1 and CDR2 from the germline V gene are WNHNN and SYGVQD (reference sequence). Trimming took off 4 bases at V and 1 base at J, with 7 bases between the two ends. CDR3 size: 13 residues. In DNA, the CDR3 is TGCGCCAGCAGTGTTAGTCCGAACACTGAAGCTTTCTTT. It codes for CASSVSPNTEAFF.

The V call is TRBV6-4, the J call TRBJ1-5; 7 positions match TRBD1. Germline trimming cut 2 bases from V and 4 bases from J; bases unmatched to any gene: 11. This CDR3 spans 17 amino acids. The germline V gene has CDR1 MRHNA and CDR2 SNTAGT. The CDR3, as DNA: TGTGCCAGCAGTGACCGCGGACAGGCTTGGTTAAATCAGCCCCAGCATTTT. Its translation: CASSDRGQAWLNQPQHF.

This chain links TRBV5-1 with TRBJ2-7, with a tentative D call TRBD1 (6 bases). This CDR3 has 14 amino acids. Germline V gene sequence: CDR1 SGHRS, CDR2 YFSETQ. V lost 0 bases and J lost 2, with 9 bases in between. CDR3 residues: CASSLAAGAYEQYF. The CDR3 region has the DNA TGCGCCAGCAGCTTGGCCGCAGGGGCCTACGAGCAGTACTTC.

This clone has just one count. The J gene is TRBJ2-7, the V gene TRBV7-9, with D tentatively TRBD1 (6 bases). Germline CDR1 is SEHNR and CDR2 is FQNEAQ (reference sequence). V gave up 4 bases and J gave up 12 bases, with 13 bases separating them. This CDR3 region has 11 residues. CDR3 sequence reads: CASSSTGSPYF. The CDR3 nucleotides are TGTGCCAGCAGCTCAACAGGGTCTCCGTACTTC.

The rearrangement joins TRBV28 to TRBJ2-1; possible D gene TRBD2, 6 bases. The CDR3 totals 17 residues. Germline values: CDR1 MDHEN, CDR2 SYDVKM. Trimming took 2 bases from V and 0 from J, leaving 14 bases between them. CDR3 loop: CASSLGRAGYSYNEQFF. DNA for the CDR3: TGTGCCAGCAGTTTAGGTCGGGCGGGATACTCCTACAATGAGCAGTTCTTC.

This chain links TRBV19 with TRBJ2-7, with 7 bases lining up with TRBD1. From germline, CDR1 is LNHDA and CDR2 SQIVND (reference sequence). The CDR3 spans 14 residues. Unmatched junction bases numbered 11, after V lost 6 bases and J lost 6 bases. CDR3 in amino acids: CASSWRTGGSEQYF. DNA for the CDR3: TGTGCCAGTAGCTGGAGGACAGGCGGATCCGAGCAGTACTTC.

The chain uses TRBV7-9 and TRBJ2-5, with 8 nucleotides matching TRBD1. The length of the CDR3 is 14 residues. Per germline, CDR1 SEHNR and CDR2 FQNEAQ (reference sequence). The V and J ends lost 6 bases and 5 bases, in that order; junction bases with no gene match: 8. In DNA form, the CDR3 reads TGTGCCAGCAGTCTCCGGACAGGGCTGGAGACCCAGTACTTC. Translating gives CASSLRTGLETQYF.

In this sample, this clone turned up once. The chain recombines TRBV28 with TRBJ2-2, with D unclear. V lost 9 bases to trimming and J lost 6 bases, with 14 bases between them. Germline CDR1 is MDHEN and CDR2 is SYDVKM. CDR3 length: 13 residues. The CDR3 sequence: CASTEHFSGELFF. DNA for the CDR3: TGTGCCAGTACAGAACACTTCTCCGGGGAGCTGTTTTTT.

The rearrangement links TRBV19 to TRBJ1-5, with D tentatively TRBD1 (5 bases). The length of the CDR3 is 15 residues. Germline V gene sequence: CDR1 LNHDA, CDR2 SQIVND (reference sequence). Trimming cost V 0 bases and J 4 bases, with 10 bases left between them. CDR3 nucleotide sequence: TGTGCCAGTAGTATAGATCAGACAGATAATCAGCCCCAGCATTTT. Translation: CASSIDQTDNQPQHF.

This chain uses TRBV25-1 with TRBJ2-1; tentatively, D is TRBD2 (5 bases). Germline CDR1 and CDR2: MGHDK and SYGVNS. This CDR3 contains 12 residues. V lost 11 bases, J lost 2 bases, and 10 bases lay in between. In nucleotides, the CDR3 is TGTGCCGCTAGCTCGGCCTACAATGAGCAGTTCTTC. Its protein is CAASSAYNEQFF.

The chain has TRBV7-9 and TRBJ1-3; no definite D call. The CDR3 consists of 15 residues. The germline V and J ends were trimmed by 3 bases and 1 base, with 10 bases remaining between them. Germline CDR1 is SEHNR and CDR2 is FQNEAQ (reference sequence). CDR3 region: CASSFQAGSGNTIYF. The CDR3 nucleotides are TGTGCCAGCAGCTTTCAGGCCGGATCTGGAAACACCATATATTTT.

This chain links TRBV10-3 with TRBJ2-5, with 7 bases that match TRBD1. V was clipped by 8 bases and J by 5 bases; unmatched bases: 20. In germline, CDR1 is ENHRY, CDR2 SYGVKD. The CDR3 consists of 17 residues. This CDR3 is CAISKDLTGASGETQYF. CDR3 bases: TGTGCCATCTCCAAGGACCTCACAGGGGCTTCGGGGGAGACCCAGTACTTC.

The chain employs TRBV2 and TRBJ1-1; 12 bases align to TRBD1. CDR3 size: 16 residues. CDR1 is SNHLY and CDR2 is FYNNEI in the germline V gene. With V trimmed by 8 bases and J by 6 bases, 13 bases remained unmatched. CDR3 nucleotides: TGTGCCAGCTTAAGGGGACAGGGGGCATTCACCCCTGAAGCTTTCTTT. Translated, it gives CASLRGQGAFTPEAFF.

The chain has TRBV7-9 and TRBJ1-4; 9 bases map to TRBD1. The CDR3 is made up of 15 amino acids. V trimming: 4 bases; J trimming: 4 bases; junction bases outside the gene matches: 4. In germline, CDR1 is SEHNR, CDR2 FQNEAQ (reference sequence). The CDR3 protein is CASSSGTGSNEKLFF. CDR3 nucleotides: TGTGCCAGCAGCTCCGGGACAGGGAGTAATGAAAAACTGTTTTTT.

This clone occurred a few times. This chain links TRBV7-9 with TRBJ2-7, with 12 bases fitting TRBD2. The CDR3 is 15 residues long. Unmatched junction bases numbered 7, after V lost 5 bases and J lost 5 bases. In germline, CDR1 is SEHNR, CDR2 FQNEAQ (reference sequence). In nucleotides, the CDR3 is TGTGCCAGCAGCCAACCGGGACTAGCGGGCCACGAGCAGTACTTC. As protein: CASSQPGLAGHEQYF.

This chain connects TRBV7-9 to TRBJ2-1, with TRBD2 matching 8 bases. The germline gives CDR1 SEHNR, CDR2 FQNEAQ (reference sequence). Trimming cost V 7 bases and J 2 bases; bases outside gene matches: 7. This CDR3 is 15 amino acids long. The DNA for the CDR3 is TGTGCCAGCACCGAGGGCGGGAGGACCTACAATGAGCAGTTCTTC. This gives the protein CASTEGGRTYNEQFF. Full variable domain (remainder filled in from reference TRBV7-9 and TRBJ2-1): DTGVSQNPRHKITKRGQNVTFRCDPISEHNRLYWYRQTLGQGPEFLTYFQNEAQLEKSRLLSDRFSAERPKGSFSTLEIQRTEQGDSAMYLCASTEGGRTYNEQFFGPGTRLTVL.